This TCR beta chain was sequenced in a study of cytomegalovirus exposure and HLA in healthy donors. Amplification used 60 Vbeta primers and 13 Jbeta primers. Sequencing used immunoSEQ multiplex PCR; TCRdb keeps in-frame clones, though not all of them. The data contain about 200,000 clones, about 87% of them singletons. V was pared by 5 bases and J by 3 bases, with 6 bases of the junction left unmatched. The length of the CDR3 is 16 residues. Germline CDR1 LNHDA, CDR2 SQIVND (reference sequence). This sequence was found in a woman aged 18-29 years in good health and CMV-seronegative. The genes are TRBV19 and TRBJ1-5; TRBD1 matches at 11 bases. The source material was PBMCs. CDR3 amino acids: CASSGQGAGNNQPQHF. Here the CDR3 DNA reads TGTGCCAGTAGTGGACAGGGGGCAGGAAACAATCAGCCCCAGCATTTT.